This TCR beta chain was sequenced during a study of cytomegalovirus exposure and HLA in healthy donors. General study points: The authors excluded some V segments, including TRBV6-2 and TRBV6-3, as indistinguishable. Rates of TCR association differed by HLA locus in a later analysis, with DRB1 highest and HLA-C lowest. A reported reduction in N-insertions relative to the roughly 700-donor mean was seen in an Asian-associated ancestry cluster in a later analysis.

A few counts support this clone. As yet, its antigen is unknown. The CDR3 is 15 amino acids. CDR1 SGDLS and CDR2 YYNGEE come from the germline V gene. The J segment lost 4 bases and the V segment lost 0 bases, leaving 5 bases of the junction unmatched. Primers: 60 Vbeta forward and 13 Jbeta reverse. Sequenced by immunoSEQ multiplex PCR; TCRdb stores in-frame clones only, minus some. Of some 200,000 clones in the sample, 79% are singletons; the top ten hold 1.5% to 1.7%. The receptor was isolated from a girl between 10 and 17 years old in good health and CMV-seropositive. This chain connects TRBV9 to TRBJ1-1, with 8 bases matching TRBD1. Sequencing was performed on PBMCs. In DNA form, the CDR3 reads TGTGCCAGCAGCGTAGGGGACAGGCCGAGCACTGAAGCTTTCTTT. Protein product: CASSVGDRPSTEAFF.